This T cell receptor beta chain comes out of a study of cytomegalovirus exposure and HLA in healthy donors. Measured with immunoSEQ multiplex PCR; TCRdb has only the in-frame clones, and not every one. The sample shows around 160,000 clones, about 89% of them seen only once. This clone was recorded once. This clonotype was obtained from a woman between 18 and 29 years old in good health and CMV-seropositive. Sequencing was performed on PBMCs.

CDR3 sequence: CATSRDGGLGMDTQYF. CDR3 DNA: TGTGCCACCAGCAGAGATGGAGGACTAGGCATGGATACGCAGTATTTT. This chain connects TRBV15 to TRBJ2-3; 7 bases match TRBD2. There are 16 residues in the CDR3. Germline CDR1 and CDR2: LNHNV and YYDKDF (reference sequence). Trimming took 0 bases from V and 6 from J; bases not matched to a gene: 9.